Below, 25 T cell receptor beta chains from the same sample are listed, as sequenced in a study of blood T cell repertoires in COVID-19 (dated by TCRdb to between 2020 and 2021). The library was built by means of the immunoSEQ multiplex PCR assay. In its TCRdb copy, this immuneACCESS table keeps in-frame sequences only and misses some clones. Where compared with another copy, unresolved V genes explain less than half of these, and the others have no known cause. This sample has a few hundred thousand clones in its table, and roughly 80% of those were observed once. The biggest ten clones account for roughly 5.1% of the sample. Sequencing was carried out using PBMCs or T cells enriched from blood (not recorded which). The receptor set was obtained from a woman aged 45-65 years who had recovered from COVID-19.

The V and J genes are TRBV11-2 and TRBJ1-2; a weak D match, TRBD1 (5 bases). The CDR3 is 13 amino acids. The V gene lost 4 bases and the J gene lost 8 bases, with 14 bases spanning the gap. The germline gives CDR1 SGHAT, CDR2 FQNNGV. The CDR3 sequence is CASSSLYRHGYTF. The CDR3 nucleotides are TGTGCCAGCAGCTCCCTTTACAGGCACGGCTACACCTTC.

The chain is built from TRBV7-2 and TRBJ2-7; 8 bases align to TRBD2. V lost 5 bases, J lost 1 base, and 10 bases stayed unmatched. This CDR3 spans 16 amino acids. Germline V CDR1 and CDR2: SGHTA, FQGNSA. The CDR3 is CASSTGGAGKSYEQYF. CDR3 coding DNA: TGTGCCAGCAGCACGGGGGGGGCAGGGAAATCCTACGAGCAGTACTTC.

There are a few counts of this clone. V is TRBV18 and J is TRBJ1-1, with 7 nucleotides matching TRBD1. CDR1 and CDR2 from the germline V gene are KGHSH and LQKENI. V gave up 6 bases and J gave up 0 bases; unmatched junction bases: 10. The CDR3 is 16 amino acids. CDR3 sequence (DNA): TGTGCCAGCTCTTTAACAGGGGTTAGGGTGAACACTGAAGCTTTCTTT. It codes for CASSLTGVRVNTEAFF.

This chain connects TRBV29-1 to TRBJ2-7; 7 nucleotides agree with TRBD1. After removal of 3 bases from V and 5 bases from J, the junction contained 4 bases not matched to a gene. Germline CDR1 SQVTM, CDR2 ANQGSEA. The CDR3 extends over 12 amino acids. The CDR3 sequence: CSVDQGVHEQYF. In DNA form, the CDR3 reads TGCAGCGTTGACCAGGGGGTCCACGAGCAGTACTTC.

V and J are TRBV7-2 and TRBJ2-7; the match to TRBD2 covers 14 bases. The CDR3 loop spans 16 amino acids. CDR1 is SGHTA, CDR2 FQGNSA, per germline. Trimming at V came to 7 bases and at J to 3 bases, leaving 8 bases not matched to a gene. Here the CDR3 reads CASNTGTSGGYYEQYF. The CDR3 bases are TGTGCCAGCAACACAGGGACTAGCGGGGGATACTACGAGCAGTACTTC. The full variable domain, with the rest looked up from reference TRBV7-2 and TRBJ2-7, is GAGVSQSPSNKVTEKGKDVELRCDPISGHTALYWYRQSLGQGLEFLIYFQGNSAPDKSGLPSDRFSAERTGGSVSTLTIQRTQQEDSAVYLCASNTGTSGGYYEQYFGPGTRLTVT.

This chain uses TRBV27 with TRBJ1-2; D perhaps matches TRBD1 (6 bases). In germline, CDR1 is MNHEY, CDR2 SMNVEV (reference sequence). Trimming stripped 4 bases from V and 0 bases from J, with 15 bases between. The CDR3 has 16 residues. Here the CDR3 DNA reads TGTGCCAGCAGTTCTGACAGGACCACAGCTAACTATGGCTACACCTTC. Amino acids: CASSSDRTTANYGYTF.

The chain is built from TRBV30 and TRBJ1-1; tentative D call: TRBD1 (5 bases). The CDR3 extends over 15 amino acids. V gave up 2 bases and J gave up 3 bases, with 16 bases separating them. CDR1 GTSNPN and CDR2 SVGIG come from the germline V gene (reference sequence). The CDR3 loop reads CAWSPTGSFDTEAFF. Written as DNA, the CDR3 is TGTGCCTGGAGTCCAACAGGCTCTTTCGACACTGAAGCTTTCTTT.

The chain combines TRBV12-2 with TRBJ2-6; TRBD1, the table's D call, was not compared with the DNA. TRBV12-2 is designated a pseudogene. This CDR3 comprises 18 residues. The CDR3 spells CASRSKDRGWIGANVLTF. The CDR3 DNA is TGTGCAAGTCGCTCGAAGGACAGGGGATGGATTGGGGCCAACGTCCTGACTTTC.

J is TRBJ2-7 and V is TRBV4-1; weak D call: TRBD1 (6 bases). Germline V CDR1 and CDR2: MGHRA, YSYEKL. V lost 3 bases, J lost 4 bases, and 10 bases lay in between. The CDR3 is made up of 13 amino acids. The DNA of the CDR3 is TGCGCCAGCAGCCAGTCACAGGGATACGAGCAGTACTTC. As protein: CASSQSQGYEQYF.

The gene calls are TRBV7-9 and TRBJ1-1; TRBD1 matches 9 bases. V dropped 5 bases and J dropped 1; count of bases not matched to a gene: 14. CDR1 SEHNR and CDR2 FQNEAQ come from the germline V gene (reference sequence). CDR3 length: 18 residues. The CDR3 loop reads CASSLFGTGIRANTEAFF. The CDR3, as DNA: TGTGCCAGCAGCCTATTCGGGACAGGGATTAGAGCGAACACTGAAGCTTTCTTT.

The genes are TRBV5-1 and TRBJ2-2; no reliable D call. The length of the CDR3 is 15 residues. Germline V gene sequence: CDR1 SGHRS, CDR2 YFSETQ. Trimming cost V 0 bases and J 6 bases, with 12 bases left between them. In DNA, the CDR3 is TGCGCCAGCAGCTTGGCCAGGTATGGCCCCGGGGAGCTGTTTTTT. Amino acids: CASSLARYGPGELFF.

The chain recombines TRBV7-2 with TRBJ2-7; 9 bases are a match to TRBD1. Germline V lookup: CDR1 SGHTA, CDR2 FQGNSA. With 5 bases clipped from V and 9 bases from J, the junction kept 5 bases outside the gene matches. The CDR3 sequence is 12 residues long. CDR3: CASSNRGQVQYF. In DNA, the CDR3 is TGTGCCAGCAGCAACAGGGGGCAGGTGCAGTACTTC.

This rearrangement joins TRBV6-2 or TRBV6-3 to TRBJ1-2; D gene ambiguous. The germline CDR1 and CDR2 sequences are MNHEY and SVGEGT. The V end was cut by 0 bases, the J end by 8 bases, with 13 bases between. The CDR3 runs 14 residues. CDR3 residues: CASSYSIPGGGYTF. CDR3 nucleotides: TGTGCCAGCAGTTACTCGATCCCAGGTGGGGGCTACACCTTC.

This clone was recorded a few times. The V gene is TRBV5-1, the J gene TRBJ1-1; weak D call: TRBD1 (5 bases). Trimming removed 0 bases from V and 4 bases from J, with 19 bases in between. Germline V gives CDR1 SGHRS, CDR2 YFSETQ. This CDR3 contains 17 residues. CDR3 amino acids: CASSLEPRRGLGTEAFF. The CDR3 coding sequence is TGCGCCAGCAGCTTGGAGCCCAGACGGGGGTTGGGCACTGAAGCTTTCTTT.

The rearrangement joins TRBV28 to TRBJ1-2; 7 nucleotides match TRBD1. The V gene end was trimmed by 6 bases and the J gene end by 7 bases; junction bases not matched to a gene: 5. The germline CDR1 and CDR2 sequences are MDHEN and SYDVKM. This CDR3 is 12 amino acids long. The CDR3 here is CASRTPGGGYTF. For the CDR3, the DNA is TGTGCCAGCAGGACTCCAGGGGGTGGCTACACCTTC.

The DNA of the CDR3 is TGCGCCAGCAGCCAAGACCAGGGGGCTTTTTATTCACCCCTCCACTTT. It is translated as CASSQDQGAFYSPLHF. The chain combines TRBV4-1 with TRBJ1-6; 8 bases line up with TRBD1. V dropped 0 bases and J dropped 8; count of bases not matched to a gene: 6. CDR3 size: 16 residues. The germline V gene has CDR1 MGHRA and CDR2 YSYEKL.

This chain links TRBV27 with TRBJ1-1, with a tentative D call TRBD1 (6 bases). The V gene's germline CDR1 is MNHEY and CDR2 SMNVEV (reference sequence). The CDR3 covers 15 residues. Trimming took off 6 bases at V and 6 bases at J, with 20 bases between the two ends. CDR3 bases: TGTGCCAGCAGGGTACAACCGCAGGGGTGGGCTGAAGCTTTCTTT. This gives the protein CASRVQPQGWAEAFF.

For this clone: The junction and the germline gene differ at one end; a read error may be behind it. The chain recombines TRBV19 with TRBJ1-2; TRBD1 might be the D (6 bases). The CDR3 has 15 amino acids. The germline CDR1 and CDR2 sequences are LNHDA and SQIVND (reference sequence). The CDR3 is CARSMGGGGVYGYTF. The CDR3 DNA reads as TGTGCCCGTAGTATGGGCGGGGGGGGCGTCTATGGCTACACCTTC.

Here the CDR3 reads CASSYEGDRSYSPISNYGYTF. For the CDR3, the DNA is TGTGCCAGCAGTTACGAGGGGGACCGCTCATACTCTCCGATATCTAACTATGGCTACACCTTC. The rearrangement uses TRBV6-2 or TRBV6-3 and TRBJ1-2; a possible D gene is TRBD1 (6 bases). From germline, CDR1 is MNHEY and CDR2 SVGEGT. V lost 2 bases and J lost 0, with 28 bases in between. This CDR3 comprises 21 residues.

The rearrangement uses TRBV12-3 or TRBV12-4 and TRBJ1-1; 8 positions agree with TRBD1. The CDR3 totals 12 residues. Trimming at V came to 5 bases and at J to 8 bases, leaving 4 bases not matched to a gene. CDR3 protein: CASSPRDREAFF. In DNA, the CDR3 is TGTGCCAGCAGTCCTAGGGACAGGGAAGCTTTCTTT.

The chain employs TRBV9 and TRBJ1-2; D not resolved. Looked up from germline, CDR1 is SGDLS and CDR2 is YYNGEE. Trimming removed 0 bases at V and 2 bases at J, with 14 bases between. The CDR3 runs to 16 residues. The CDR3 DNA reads TGTGCCAGCAGCGTAGAGGAGGGTCGCTGGAACTATGGCTACACCTTC. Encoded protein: CASSVEEGRWNYGYTF.

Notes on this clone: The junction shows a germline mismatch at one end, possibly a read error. The CDR3, as DNA: TGCGCCAGCAGTGAGTTGGGAGGAAAAGGTCCTACATTT. This codes for CASSELGGKGPTF. The J gene is TRBJ1-3, the V gene TRBV10-2; D not resolved. The germline CDR1 and CDR2 sequences are WSHSY and SAAADI. This CDR3 comprises 13 residues.

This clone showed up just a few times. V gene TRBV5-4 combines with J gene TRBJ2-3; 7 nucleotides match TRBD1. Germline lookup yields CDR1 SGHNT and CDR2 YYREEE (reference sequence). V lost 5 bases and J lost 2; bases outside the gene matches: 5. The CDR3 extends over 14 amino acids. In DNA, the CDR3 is TGTGCCAGCAGAGCCGGGACAGACACAGATACGCAGTATTTT. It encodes CASRAGTDTDTQYF.

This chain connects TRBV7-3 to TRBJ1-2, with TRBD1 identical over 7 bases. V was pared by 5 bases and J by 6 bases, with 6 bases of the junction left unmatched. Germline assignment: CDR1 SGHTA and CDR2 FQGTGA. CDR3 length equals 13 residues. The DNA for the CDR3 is TGTGCCAGCAGCCAAGGGGGCTGGGATGGCTACACCTTC. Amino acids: CASSQGGWDGYTF.

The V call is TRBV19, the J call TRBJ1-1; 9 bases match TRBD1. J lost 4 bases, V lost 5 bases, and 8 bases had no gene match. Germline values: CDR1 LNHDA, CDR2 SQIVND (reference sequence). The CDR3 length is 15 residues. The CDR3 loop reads CASSSRTGALTEAFF. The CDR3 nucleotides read TGTGCCAGTAGTTCGCGGACAGGGGCTCTCACTGAAGCTTTCTTT.